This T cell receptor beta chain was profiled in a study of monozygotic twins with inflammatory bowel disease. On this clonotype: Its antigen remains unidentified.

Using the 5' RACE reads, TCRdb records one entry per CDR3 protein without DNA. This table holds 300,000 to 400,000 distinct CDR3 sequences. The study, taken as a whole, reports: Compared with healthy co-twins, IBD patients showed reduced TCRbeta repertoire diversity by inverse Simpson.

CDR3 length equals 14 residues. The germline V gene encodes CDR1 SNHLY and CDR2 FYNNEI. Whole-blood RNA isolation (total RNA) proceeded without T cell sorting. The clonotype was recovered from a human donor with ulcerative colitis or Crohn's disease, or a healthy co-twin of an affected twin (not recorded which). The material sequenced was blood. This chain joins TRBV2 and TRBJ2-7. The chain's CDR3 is CASSEAPGVYEQYF.